The clone carrying this TCR beta chain was found once. Produced via immunoSEQ multiplex PCR; TCRdb's table is partial and in-frame only. Of 2 million to 2.5 million clones detected, 90% to 97% appear once; the ten largest clones hold 0.13%. These data are taken from a study of shared clonotypes between healthy human individuals. From germline, CDR1 is KGHSH and CDR2 LQKENI. The ends lost 3 bases at V and 3 bases at J; junction bases unmatched: 14. This CDR3 is 17 amino acids long. The chain combines TRBV18 with TRBJ2-7; 7 bases match TRBD2. The source material was naive CD4+ T cells sorted from blood. Subset here: CD45RA+ positively selected. The clonotype originates from a young man in good health. CDR3 DNA: TGTGCCAGCTCACCTTCGGGGGGACTCGCTGGGCGCTACGAGCAGTACTTC. Translation gives CASSPSGGLAGRYEQYF.